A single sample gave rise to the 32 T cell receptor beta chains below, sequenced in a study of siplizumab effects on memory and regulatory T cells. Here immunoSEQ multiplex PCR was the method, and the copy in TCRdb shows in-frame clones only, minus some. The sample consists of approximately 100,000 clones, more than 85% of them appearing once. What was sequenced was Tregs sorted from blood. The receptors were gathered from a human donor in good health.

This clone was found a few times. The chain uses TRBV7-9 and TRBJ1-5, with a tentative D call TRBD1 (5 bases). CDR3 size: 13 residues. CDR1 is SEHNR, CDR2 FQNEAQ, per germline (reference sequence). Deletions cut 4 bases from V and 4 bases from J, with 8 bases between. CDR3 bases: TGTGCCAGCAGCTCCGGGGGGAATCAGCCCCAGCATTTT. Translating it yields CASSSGGNQPQHF.

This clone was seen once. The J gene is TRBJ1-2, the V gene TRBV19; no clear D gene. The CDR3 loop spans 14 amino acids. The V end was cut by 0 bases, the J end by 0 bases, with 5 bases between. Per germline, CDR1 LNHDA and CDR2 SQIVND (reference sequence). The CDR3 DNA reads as TGTGCCAGTAGTATAGATGGGGCTAACTATGGCTACACCTTC. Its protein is CASSIDGANYGYTF.

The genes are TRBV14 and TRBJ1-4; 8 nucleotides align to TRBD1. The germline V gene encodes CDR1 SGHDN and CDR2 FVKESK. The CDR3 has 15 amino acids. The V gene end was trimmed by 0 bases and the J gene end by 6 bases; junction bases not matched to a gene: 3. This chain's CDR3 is CASSQDQGAYEKLFF. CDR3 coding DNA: TGTGCCAGCAGCCAAGATCAGGGGGCATATGAAAAACTGTTTTTT.

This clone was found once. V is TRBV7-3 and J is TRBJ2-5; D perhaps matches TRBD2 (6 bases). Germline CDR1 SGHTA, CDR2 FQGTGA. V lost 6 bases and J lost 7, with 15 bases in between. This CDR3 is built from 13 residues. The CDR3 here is CASSKTGERTQYF. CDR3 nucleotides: TGTGCCAGCAGTAAGACGGGGGAGCGGACCCAGTACTTC.

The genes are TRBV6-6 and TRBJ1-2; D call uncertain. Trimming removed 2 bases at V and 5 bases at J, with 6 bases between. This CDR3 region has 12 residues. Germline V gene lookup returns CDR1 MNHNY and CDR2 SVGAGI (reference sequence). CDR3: CASSYAVYGYTF. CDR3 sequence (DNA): TGTGCCAGCAGTTACGCCGTATATGGCTACACCTTC.

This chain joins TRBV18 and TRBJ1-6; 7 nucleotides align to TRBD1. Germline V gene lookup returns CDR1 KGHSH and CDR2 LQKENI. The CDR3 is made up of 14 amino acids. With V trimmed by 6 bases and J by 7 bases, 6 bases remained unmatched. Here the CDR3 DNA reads TGTGCCAGCTCGCTACAGGGGCGGAATTCACCCCTCCACTTT. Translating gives CASSLQGRNSPLHF.

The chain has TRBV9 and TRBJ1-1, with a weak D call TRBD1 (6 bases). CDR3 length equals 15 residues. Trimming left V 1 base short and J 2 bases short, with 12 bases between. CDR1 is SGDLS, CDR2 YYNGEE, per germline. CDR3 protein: CASSVTGWGNTEAFF. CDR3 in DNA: TGTGCCAGCAGCGTAACAGGGTGGGGAAACACTGAAGCTTTCTTT. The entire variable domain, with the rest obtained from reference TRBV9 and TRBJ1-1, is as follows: DSGVTQTPKHLITATGQRVTLRCSPRSGDLSVYWYQQSLDQGLQFLIQYYNGEERAKGNILERFSAQQFPDLHSELNLSSLELGDSALYFCASSVTGWGNTEAFFGQGTRLTVV.

This chain's CDR3 is CASSGMASGGASDTQYF. The CDR3 bases are TGTGCCAGCAGTGGGATGGCCAGCGGGGGGGCCTCAGATACGCAGTATTTT. The chain uses TRBV2 and TRBJ2-3; 10 bases line up with TRBD2. CDR3 length: 17 residues. Germline-derived CDR1 and CDR2 are SNHLY and FYNNEI. With V trimmed by 4 bases and J by 4 bases, 11 bases remained unmatched.

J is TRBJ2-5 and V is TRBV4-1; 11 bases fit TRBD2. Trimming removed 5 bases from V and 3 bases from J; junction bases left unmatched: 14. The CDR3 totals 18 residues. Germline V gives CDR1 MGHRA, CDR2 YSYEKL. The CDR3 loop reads CASSEGLRVLAGEETQYF. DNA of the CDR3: TGCGCCAGCAGCGAAGGTCTACGCGTACTAGCGGGGGAAGAGACCCAGTACTTC.

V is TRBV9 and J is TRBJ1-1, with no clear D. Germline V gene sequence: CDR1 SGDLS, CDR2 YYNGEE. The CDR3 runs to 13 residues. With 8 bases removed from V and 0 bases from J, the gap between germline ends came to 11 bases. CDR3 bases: TGTGCCAGTTCCGGGCATCTGAACACTGAAGCTTTCTTT. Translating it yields CASSGHLNTEAFF.

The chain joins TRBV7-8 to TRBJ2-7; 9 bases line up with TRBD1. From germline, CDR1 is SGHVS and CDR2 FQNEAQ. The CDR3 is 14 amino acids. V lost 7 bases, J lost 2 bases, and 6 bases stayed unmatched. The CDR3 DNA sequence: TGTGCCAGCACCCTACACAGGGGGCCCTACGAGCAGTACTTC. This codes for CASTLHRGPYEQYF.

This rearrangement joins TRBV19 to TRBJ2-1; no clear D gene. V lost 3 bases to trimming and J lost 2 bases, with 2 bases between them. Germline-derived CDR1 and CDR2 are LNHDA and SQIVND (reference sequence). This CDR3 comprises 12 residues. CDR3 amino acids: CASSITYNEQFF. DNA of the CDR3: TGTGCCAGTAGTATCACCTACAATGAGCAGTTCTTC.

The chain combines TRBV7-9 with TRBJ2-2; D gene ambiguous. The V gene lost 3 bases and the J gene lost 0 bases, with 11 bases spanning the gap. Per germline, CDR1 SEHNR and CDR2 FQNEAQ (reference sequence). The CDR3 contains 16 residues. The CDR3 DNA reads TGTGCCAGCAGCTTCTCGCTGGGGTCGAACACCGGGGAGCTGTTTTTT. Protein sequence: CASSFSLGSNTGELFF.

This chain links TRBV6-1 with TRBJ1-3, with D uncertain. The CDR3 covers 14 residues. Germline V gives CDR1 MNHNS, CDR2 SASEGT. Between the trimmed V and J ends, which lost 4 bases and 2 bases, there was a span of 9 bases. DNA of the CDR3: TGTGCCAGCAGTGTCACAGTGACTGGAAACACCATATATTTT. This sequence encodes CASSVTVTGNTIYF.

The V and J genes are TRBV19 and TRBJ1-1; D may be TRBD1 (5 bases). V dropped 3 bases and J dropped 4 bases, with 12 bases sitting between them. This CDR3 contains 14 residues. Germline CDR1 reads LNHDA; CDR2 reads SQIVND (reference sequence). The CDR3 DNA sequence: TGTGCCAGTAGTATGGGGGGGATGGGCACTGAAGCTTTCTTT. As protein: CASSMGGMGTEAFF.

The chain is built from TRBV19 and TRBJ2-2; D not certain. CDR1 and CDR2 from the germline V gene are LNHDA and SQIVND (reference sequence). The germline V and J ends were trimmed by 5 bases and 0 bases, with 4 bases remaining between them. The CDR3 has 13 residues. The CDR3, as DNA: TGTGCCAGTAGTGAGGCGAACACCGGGGAGCTGTTTTTT. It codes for CASSEANTGELFF.

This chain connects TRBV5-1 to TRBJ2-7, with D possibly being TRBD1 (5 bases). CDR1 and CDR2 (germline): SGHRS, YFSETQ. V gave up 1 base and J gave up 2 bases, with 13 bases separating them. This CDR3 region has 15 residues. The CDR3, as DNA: TGCGCCAGCAGCTTGTCAGGGCGACCCACCTACGAGCAGTACTTC. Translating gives CASSLSGRPTYEQYF.

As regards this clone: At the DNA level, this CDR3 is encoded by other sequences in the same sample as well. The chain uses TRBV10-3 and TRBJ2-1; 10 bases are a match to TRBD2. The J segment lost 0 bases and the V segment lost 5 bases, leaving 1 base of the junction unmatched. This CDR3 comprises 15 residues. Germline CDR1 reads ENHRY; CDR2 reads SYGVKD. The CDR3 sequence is CAISRLAGSYNEQFF. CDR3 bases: TGTGCCATCAGTAGACTAGCGGGCTCCTACAATGAGCAGTTCTTC.

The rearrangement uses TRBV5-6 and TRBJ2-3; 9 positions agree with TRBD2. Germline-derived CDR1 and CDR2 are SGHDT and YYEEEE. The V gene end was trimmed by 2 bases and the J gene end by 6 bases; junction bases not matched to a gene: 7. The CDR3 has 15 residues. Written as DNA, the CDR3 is TGTGCCAGCAGCTTCGGGCTAGCGGGATGGGATACGCAGTATTTT. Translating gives CASSFGLAGWDTQYF.

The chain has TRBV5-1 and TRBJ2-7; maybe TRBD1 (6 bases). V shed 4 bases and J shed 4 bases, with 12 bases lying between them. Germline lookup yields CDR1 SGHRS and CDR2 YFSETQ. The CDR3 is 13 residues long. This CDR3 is CASSNQDSYEQYF. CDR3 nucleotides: TGCGCCAGCAGCAACCAGGACAGTTACGAGCAGTACTTC.

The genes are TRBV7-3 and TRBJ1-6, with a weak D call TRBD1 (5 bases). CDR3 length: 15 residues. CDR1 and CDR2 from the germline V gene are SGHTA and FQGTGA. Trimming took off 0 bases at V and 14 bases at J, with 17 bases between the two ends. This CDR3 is CASSLTAGPSFSLHF. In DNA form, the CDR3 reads TGTGCCAGCAGCTTAACCGCGGGACCCAGTTTTTCCCTCCACTTT.

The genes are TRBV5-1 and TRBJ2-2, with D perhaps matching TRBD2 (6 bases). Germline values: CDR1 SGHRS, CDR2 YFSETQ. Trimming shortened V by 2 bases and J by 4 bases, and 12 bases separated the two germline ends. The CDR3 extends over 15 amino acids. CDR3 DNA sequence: TGCGCCAGCAGCTTCCCAAGGGGAGGCACCGGGGAGCTGTTTTTT. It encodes CASSFPRGGTGELFF.

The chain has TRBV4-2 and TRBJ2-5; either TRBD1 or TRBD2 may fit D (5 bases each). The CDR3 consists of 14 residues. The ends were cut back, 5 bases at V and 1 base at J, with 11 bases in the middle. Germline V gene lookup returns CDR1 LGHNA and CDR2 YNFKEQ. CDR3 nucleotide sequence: TGTGCCAGCAGCTACGGGACGGCCCAAGAGACCCAGTACTTC. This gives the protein CASSYGTAQETQYF.

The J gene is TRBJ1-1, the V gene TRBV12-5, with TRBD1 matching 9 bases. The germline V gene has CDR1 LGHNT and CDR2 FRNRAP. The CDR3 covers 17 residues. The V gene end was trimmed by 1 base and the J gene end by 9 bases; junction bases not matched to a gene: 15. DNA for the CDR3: TGTGCTAGTGGTTTGGACTTACTCCGGGACAGGGACATCAAAGCTTTCTTT. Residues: CASGLDLLRDRDIKAFF.

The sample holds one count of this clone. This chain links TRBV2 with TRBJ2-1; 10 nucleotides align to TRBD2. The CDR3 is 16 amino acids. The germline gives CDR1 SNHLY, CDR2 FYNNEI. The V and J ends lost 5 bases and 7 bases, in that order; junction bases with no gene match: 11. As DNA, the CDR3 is TGTGCCAGCAGTTCGAGACTAGCGGGCCCTCGGAATGAGCAGTTCTTC. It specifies CASSSRLAGPRNEQFF.

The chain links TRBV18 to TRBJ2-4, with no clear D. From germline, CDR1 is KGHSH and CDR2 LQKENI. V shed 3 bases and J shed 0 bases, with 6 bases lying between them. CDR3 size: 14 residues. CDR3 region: CASSPGLAKNIQYF. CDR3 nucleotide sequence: TGTGCCAGCTCACCGGGTCTAGCCAAAAACATTCAGTACTTC.

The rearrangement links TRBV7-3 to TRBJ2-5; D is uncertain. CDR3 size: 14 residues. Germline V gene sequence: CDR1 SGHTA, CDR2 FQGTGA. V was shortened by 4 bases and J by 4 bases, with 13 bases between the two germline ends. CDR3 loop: CASSSAGPGETQYF. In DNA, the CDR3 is TGTGCCAGCAGCTCGGCCGGGCCTGGAGAGACCCAGTACTTC.

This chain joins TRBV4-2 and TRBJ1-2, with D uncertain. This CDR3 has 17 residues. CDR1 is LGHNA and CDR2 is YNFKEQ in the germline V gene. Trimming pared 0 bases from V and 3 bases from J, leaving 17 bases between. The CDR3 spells CASSQEQTRCLDYGYTF. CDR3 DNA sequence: TGTGCCAGCAGCCAAGAGCAGACACGGTGCCTCGACTATGGCTACACCTTC.

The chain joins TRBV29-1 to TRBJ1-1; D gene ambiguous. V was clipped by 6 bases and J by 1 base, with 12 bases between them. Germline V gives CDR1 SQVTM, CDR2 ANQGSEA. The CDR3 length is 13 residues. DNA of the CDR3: TGCAGCGTCAAAAGGGTGGAGAACACTGAAGCTTTCTTT. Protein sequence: CSVKRVENTEAFF.

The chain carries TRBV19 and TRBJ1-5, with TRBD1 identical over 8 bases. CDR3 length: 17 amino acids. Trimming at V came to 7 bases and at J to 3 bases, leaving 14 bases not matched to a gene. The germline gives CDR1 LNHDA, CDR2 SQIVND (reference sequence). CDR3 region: CASTAAGGWVYNQPQHF. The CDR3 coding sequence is TGTGCCAGTACAGCGGCAGGGGGCTGGGTATACAATCAGCCCCAGCATTTT.

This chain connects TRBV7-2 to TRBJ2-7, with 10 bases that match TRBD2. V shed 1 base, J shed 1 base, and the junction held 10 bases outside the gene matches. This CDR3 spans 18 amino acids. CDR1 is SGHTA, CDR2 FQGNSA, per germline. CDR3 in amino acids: CASSLVGWLAGESYEQYF. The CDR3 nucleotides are TGTGCCAGCAGCTTAGTCGGATGGCTAGCGGGAGAGTCCTACGAGCAGTACTTC.

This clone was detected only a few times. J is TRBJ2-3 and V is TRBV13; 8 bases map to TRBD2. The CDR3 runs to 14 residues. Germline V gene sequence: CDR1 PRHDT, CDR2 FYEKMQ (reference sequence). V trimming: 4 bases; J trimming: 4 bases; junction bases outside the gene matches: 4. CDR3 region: CASSSRGAPDTQYF. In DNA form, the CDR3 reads TGTGCCAGCAGCTCGCGGGGGGCCCCAGATACGCAGTATTTT.